This is a list of T cell receptor beta chains from one sample in a study of OX40 agonist ivuxolimab in advanced cancers. TCRdb's table, derived via immunoSEQ multiplex PCR, lists solely in-frame clones and lacks some. The sample has some 75,000 clones; approximately 85% are singletons. Specimen: CD4+ or CD8+ T cells sorted from blood, collected in a trial of the OX40 agonist ivuxolimab. These receptors were collected from an adult with an advanced solid tumor such as melanoma, head and neck, liver or kidney cancer. Both conserved end residues are part of each CDR3. D genes are given only for firm matches. Size tells how often a clone was seen (once, few, many) or the class of an expanded clone, and some rows leave it out.

v_call,d_call,j_call,clone_size,cdr3_aa,cdr3_nt
TRBV5-4,TRBD2,TRBJ2-3,few,CASSPRVSGGPTDTQYF,TGTGCCAGCAGCCCCCGGGTTAGCGGGGGCCCCACAGATACGCAGTATTTT
TRBV5-4,TRBD1,TRBJ1-1,NA,CASSPRTGTNTEAFF,TGTGCCAGCAGCCCCCGGACAGGGACTAACACTGAAGCTTTCTTT
TRBV7-2,TRBD2,TRBJ2-3,NA,CASRLTTSDPQYF,TGTGCCAGCAGGCTTACTACTAGCGATCCGCAGTATTTT
TRBV5-1,TRBD1,TRBJ2-7,NA,CASSLGDREVHEQYF,TGCGCCAGCAGCTTGGGGGACAGGGAAGTCCACGAGCAGTACTTC
TRBV7-6,TRBD2,TRBJ2-3,NA,CASSALLAGVTDTQYF,TGTGCCAGCAGCGCGTTACTAGCGGGGGTCACAGATACGCAGTATTTT
TRBV2,NA,TRBJ2-3,NA,CASSEAVRSRTDTQYF,TGTGCCAGCAGTGAAGCCGTCCGCTCCCGTACAGATACGCAGTATTTT
TRBV7-2,TRBD1,TRBJ2-7,NA,CASSLRPRGQSYEQYF,TGTGCCAGCAGCTTAAGACCCAGGGGACAGTCCTACGAGCAGTACTTC
TRBV28,TRBD2,TRBJ2-1,NA,CASSLGGVSAYNEQFF,TGTGCCAGCAGTTTAGGGGGGGTAAGCGCCTACAATGAGCAGTTCTTC
TRBV11-2,NA,TRBJ2-5,few,CASSLEPGTGKTQYF,TGTGCCAGCAGCTTAGAACCTGGGACCGGAAAGACCCAGTACTTC
TRBV6-6,TRBD1,TRBJ1-5,NA,CASWDREESQPQHF,TGTGCCAGCTGGGACAGGGAAGAGAGTCAGCCCCAGCATTTT
TRBV6-5,NA,TRBJ2-5,NA,CASSYVGVQETQYF,TGTGCCAGCAGTTACGTCGGGGTCCAAGAGACCCAGTACTTC
TRBV6-5,NA,TRBJ2-7,few,CASSYRQNEQYF,TGTGCCAGCAGTTACCGGCAGAACGAGCAGTACTTC
TRBV7-2,NA,TRBJ2-5,NA,CASSLVYQETQYF,TGTGCCAGCAGCTTAGTTTACCAAGAGACCCAGTACTTC
TRBV11-2,NA,TRBJ1-2,NA,CASSPLKVANYGYTF,TGTGCCAGCAGCCCTTTGAAGGTAGCTAACTATGGCTACACCTTC
TRBV7-3,NA,TRBJ2-6,NA,CASSSRASGANVLTF,TGTGCCAGCAGCTCGCGGGCCTCTGGGGCCAACGTCCTGACTTTC
TRBV30,TRBD1,TRBJ1-1,NA,CAWNQPGTGAHGGRF,TGTGCCTGGAATCAGCCGGGAACAGGGGCACACGGGGGCCGCTTT
TRBV18,NA,TRBJ1-1,NA,CASSPGVNTEAFF,TGTGCCAGCTCACCAGGGGTGAACACTGAAGCTTTCTTT
TRBV5-1,TRBD1,TRBJ2-7,NA,CASTEPGQGTYEQYF,TGCGCCAGCACGGAACCGGGACAGGGGACCTACGAGCAGTACTTC
TRBV20-1,NA,TRBJ2-2,NA,CSAIKGGELFF,TGCAGTGCTATAAAGGGCGGGGAGCTGTTTTTT
TRBV4-3,NA,TRBJ1-5,few,CASSQEPRSNQPQHF,TGCGCCAGCAGCCAAGAACCTCGAAGCAATCAGCCCCAGCATTTT
TRBV30,NA,TRBJ2-1,NA,CAWNKGNYNEQFF,TGTGCCTGGAATAAAGGGAACTACAATGAGCAGTTCTTC
TRBV7-9,NA,TRBJ2-5,NA,CASPPERASETQYF,TGTGCCAGCCCACCGGAGCGGGCGTCAGAGACCCAGTACTTC
TRBV6-5,NA,TRBJ2-7,NA,CASSSHREKQYF,TGTGCCAGCAGTTCCCACAGGGAAAAGCAGTACTTC
TRBV7-3,NA,TRBJ1-2,few,CASSLRRRGPANYGYTF,TGTGCCAGCAGCTTAAGGCGCAGGGGCCCAGCTAACTATGGCTACACCTTC
TRBV29-1,NA,TRBJ1-1,NA,CSVKPGGGTEAFF,TGCAGCGTCAAGCCTGGGGGGGGCACTGAAGCTTTCTTT
TRBV2,TRBD1,TRBJ1-1,NA,CASGTGNTEAFF,TGTGCCAGCGGGACAGGGAACACTGAAGCTTTCTTT
TRBV9,TRBD2,TRBJ2-5,NA,CASSAAGGLTPETQYF,TGTGCCAGCAGCGCAGCGGGGGGGCTAACACCAGAGACCCAGTACTTC
TRBV6-5,NA,TRBJ2-7,NA,CASSQGSSGSYEQYF,TGTGCCAGCAGCCAAGGTAGTAGCGGCTCCTACGAGCAGTACTTC
TRBV11-2,NA,TRBJ2-7,NA,CASSLEPGFYEQYF,TGTGCCAGCAGCTTAGAGCCAGGATTCTACGAGCAGTACTTC
TRBV30,TRBD2,TRBJ2-1,NA,CAWSVWRGGASGQFF,TGTGCCTGGAGTGTATGGCGGGGGGGGGCGAGTGGGCAGTTCTTC
TRBV19,NA,TRBJ1-3,NA,CASSSSLGYSGNTIYF,TGTGCCAGTAGTTCCTCGTTGGGGTACTCTGGAAACACCATATATTTT
TRBV5-5,TRBD2,TRBJ2-7,NA,CASSQGLAGGTYEQYF,TGTGCCAGCAGCCAGGGACTAGCGGGAGGTACGTACGAGCAGTACTTC
TRBV19,TRBD1,TRBJ1-2,NA,CASSTRDRLQGYTF,TGTGCCAGTAGTACCCGGGACAGGTTACAGGGCTACACCTTC
TRBV30,NA,TRBJ1-2,NA,CAWRGQANYGYTF,TGTGCCTGGAGGGGGCAGGCAAACTATGGCTACACCTTC
TRBV6-1,NA,TRBJ1-6,few,CASIRSGTHSPLHF,TGTGCCAGCATCAGATCAGGGACCCATTCACCCCTCCACTTT
TRBV10-3,NA,TRBJ1-5,NA,CAIRSTDNSNQPQHF,TGTGCCATCAGATCGACGGACAATAGCAATCAGCCCCAGCATTTT
TRBV4-2,NA,TRBJ2-7,NA,CASSQGPEAYEQYF,TGTGCCAGCAGCCAAGGTCCAGAGGCCTACGAGCAGTACTTC
TRBV7-2,NA,TRBJ2-3,NA,CASSFEFLATQYF,TGTGCCAGCAGCTTTGAATTCCTGGCTACGCAGTATTTT
TRBV6-5,NA,TRBJ1-5,NA,CASSEQGSNQPQHF,TGTGCCAGCAGTGAACAGGGTAGCAATCAGCCCCAGCATTTT
TRBV6-1,NA,TRBJ1-5,NA,CASSGGRGDQPQHF,TGTGCCAGCAGTGGTGGACGGGGGGATCAGCCCCAGCATTTT
TRBV11-1,NA,TRBJ2-4,NA,CASSRDSTDIQYF,TGTGCCAGCAGCCGGGACTCCACGGACATTCAGTACTTC
TRBV11-3,NA,TRBJ2-3,NA,CASSLGTAGGTDTQYF,TGTGCCAGCAGCTTAGGGACTGCAGGGGGCACAGATACGCAGTATTTT
TRBV11-2,NA,TRBJ1-2,NA,CASSFQGQGGYTF,TGTGCCAGCAGCTTTCAGGGGCAGGGTGGCTACACCTTC
TRBV5-6,TRBD1,TRBJ1-1,NA,CASSFGRGDTEAFF,TGTGCCAGCAGCTTCGGCAGGGGGGACACTGAAGCTTTCTTT
TRBV7-9,NA,TRBJ2-7,NA,CASNTGTAFREQYF,TGTGCCAGCAATACCGGGACCGCTTTTAGGGAGCAGTACTTC
TRBV10-3,TRBD1,TRBJ2-2,NA,CAIKQVGGANTGELFF,TGTGCCATTAAACAAGTAGGGGGCGCGAACACCGGGGAGCTGTTTTTT
TRBV9,NA,TRBJ2-7,NA,CASSVGREPYEQYF,TGTGCCAGCAGCGTCGGGCGGGAACCCTACGAGCAGTACTTC
TRBV4-2,TRBD1,TRBJ1-4,NA,CASSQEGAVRSNEKLFF,TGTGCCAGCAGCCAGGAGGGGGCGGTTAGATCTAATGAAAAACTGTTTTTT
TRBV9,TRBD1,TRBJ1-2,NA,CASSTRQGLMRGYTF,TGTGCCAGCAGCACTCGACAGGGACTTATGCGTGGCTACACCTTC
TRBV7-2,NA,TRBJ1-5,once,CASSYQGYQPQHF,TGTGCCAGCAGTTATCAGGGATATCAGCCCCAGCATTTT
TRBV29-1,TRBD1,TRBJ2-2,NA,CSTRQGITGELFF,TGCAGCACCCGACAGGGGATCACCGGGGAGCTGTTTTTT
TRBV5-4,NA,TRBJ2-1,once,CASSLQGYNEQFF,TGTGCCAGCAGCTTACAGGGTTACAATGAGCAGTTCTTC